The 22 T cell receptor beta chains in this list originate from one sample, sequenced in a study of regulatory T cells in long-lasting Graves disease. Time point noted: newly diagnosed GD, antithyroid drugs for less than 3 months. Researchers made the TCR library from RNA that was extracted from PBMCs. Libraries of TCR beta came from iRepertoire HTBI primers plus Arm-PCR of CDR3 regions. TCRdb processed the multiplex PCR reads anew with MiXCR; each CDR3 protein has one entry. The profile shows fewer than 450,000 distinct CDR3 sequences, 15% of them singletons. This same sample was also taken into another study, of T cells in Graves' hyperthyroidism and ophthalmopathy.

The input for sequencing was peripheral blood mononuclear cells (PBMCs), taken at new diagnosis, from a patient treated with antithyroid drugs. The receptors derive from a woman aged 35 to 49 with Graves disease.

Concerning this clonotype: Being one base from a much bigger clone, this may be a read error. The chain uses TRBV12-3 or TRBV12-4 and TRBJ1-1, with D perhaps TRBD1 (6 bases). The germline V and J ends were trimmed by 6 bases and 7 bases, with 18 bases remaining between them. The CDR3 runs to 14 residues. The CDR3 sequence is CASRLAGGTNEAFF. The CDR3 DNA is TGTGCCAGCAGGCTTGCCGGGGGGACAAATGAAGCTTTCTTT.

The rearrangement links TRBV20-1 to TRBJ2-1, with 7 bases identical to TRBD2. The CDR3 spans 14 residues. Trimming cost V 5 bases and J 4 bases; bases outside gene matches: 8. CDR1 and CDR2 from the germline V gene are DFQATT and SNEGSKA (reference sequence). CDR3 region: CSALSGEGYNEQFF. The CDR3 region has the DNA TGCAGTGCTCTGAGCGGGGAGGGGTACAATGAGCAGTTCTTC.

The chain employs TRBV5-1 and TRBJ2-2, with 9 bases identical to TRBD1. The germline V gene has CDR1 SGHRS and CDR2 YFSETQ. CDR3 length equals 15 residues. Trimming cost V 2 bases and J 5 bases; bases outside gene matches: 4. The CDR3 sequence is CASSFRTGETGELFF. The CDR3 DNA follows: TGCGCCAGCAGCTTCCGGACAGGGGAGACCGGGGAGCTGTTTTTT. The full variable domain, in which reference TRBV5-1 and TRBJ2-2 provide the parts outside the CDR3, is KAGVTQTPRYLIKTRGQQVTLSCSPISGHRSVSWYQQTPGQGLQFLFEYFSETQRNKGNFPGRFSGRQFSNSRSEMNVSTLELGDSALYLCASSFRTGETGELFFGEGSRLTVL.

The sample holds many counts of this clonotype. This rearrangement joins TRBV28 to TRBJ2-1; TRBD2 aligns across 7 bases. The junction had 13 bases not matched to a gene; V was cut back by 6 bases and J by 8 bases. The CDR3 spans 15 residues. CDR1 is MDHEN, CDR2 SYDVKM, per germline. The DNA of the CDR3 is TGTGCCAGCAGCCCCGCGGCGGGAGTATCGGATGAGCAGTTCTTC. This codes for CASSPAAGVSDEQFF.

This clonotype came up many times. This chain links TRBV12-3 or TRBV12-4 with TRBJ1-1; 8 bases are shared with TRBD1. The trim removed 1 base at V and 4 bases at J, leaving 11 bases unmatched. The CDR3 is made up of 17 amino acids. This CDR3 reads CASSLGGPNRGGTEAFF. The CDR3 DNA is TGTGCCAGCAGTTTAGGAGGCCCAAACAGGGGGGGCACTGAAGCTTTCTTT.

V and J are TRBV29-1 and TRBJ2-1; TRBD1 matches 9 bases. CDR3 length: 14 residues. Germline V gene lookup returns CDR1 SQVTM and CDR2 ANQGSEA. Losses at the gene ends were 3 bases for V and 12 bases for J; bases not matched to a gene: 12. CDR3: CSVEGTGTKIGQFF. CDR3 coding DNA: TGCAGCGTTGAGGGGACAGGGACTAAAATCGGGCAGTTCTTC.

The chain uses TRBV6-2 or TRBV6-3 and TRBJ2-1; D possibly uses TRBD1 or TRBD2 (5 bases each). From germline, CDR1 is MNHEY and CDR2 SVGEGT. The CDR3 runs 16 residues. V was trimmed by 0 bases and J by 2 bases, leaving 11 bases between them. Here the CDR3 DNA reads TGTGCCAGCAGTTACTCGACAGCGGCGACCTACAATGAGCAGTTCTTC. Amino acids: CASSYSTAATYNEQFF.

This clonotype was counted only a few times. This sequence joins TRBV20-1 and TRBJ2-7, with 9 positions matching TRBD1. CDR1 and CDR2 (germline): DFQATT, SNEGSKA (reference sequence). V dropped 0 bases and J dropped 3; count of bases not matched to a gene: 9. This CDR3 has 16 amino acids. The CDR3 DNA follows: TGCAGTGCTAGAGACACAGGGGGCGCGAGTGTCTACGAGCAGTACTTC. It yields the protein CSARDTGGASVYEQYF.

This clonotype was recorded a few times. The CDR3 is CSARRESPLPNYGYTF. CDR3 bases: TGCAGTGCTAGGAGGGAGTCTCCCTTGCCTAACTATGGCTACACCTTC. The rearrangement joins TRBV20-1 to TRBJ1-2; D is undetermined. The CDR3 runs to 16 residues. V lost 3 bases, J lost 0 bases, and 17 bases lay in between. Germline assignment: CDR1 DFQATT and CDR2 SNEGSKA (reference sequence).

The chain combines TRBV7-9 with TRBJ2-1, with 13 bases matching TRBD2. The CDR3 spans 18 residues. Germline lookup yields CDR1 SEHNR and CDR2 FQNEAQ (reference sequence). The V gene end was trimmed by 0 bases and the J gene end by 7 bases; junction bases not matched to a gene: 9. The CDR3 reads CASSLAPGTSGNVNEQFF. In DNA form, the CDR3 reads TGTGCCAGCAGCTTAGCGCCCGGGACTAGCGGGAATGTAAATGAGCAGTTCTTC.

This clonotype was counted ten times or more. The chain combines TRBV12-3 or TRBV12-4 with TRBJ2-5, with TRBD1 as a possible D gene (6 bases). V dropped 5 bases and J dropped 5 bases, with 18 bases sitting between them. CDR3 length equals 15 residues. CDR3: CASSPLLGRGETQYF. CDR3 nucleotides: TGTGCCAGCAGTCCCCTTCTTGGAAGGGGGGAGACCCAGTACTTC.

This chain links TRBV11-1 with TRBJ2-2; D is uncertain. The CDR3 has 13 amino acids. Between the trimmed V and J ends, which lost 6 bases and 9 bases, there was a span of 14 bases. The V gene's germline CDR1 is SGHAT and CDR2 FQDESV (reference sequence). The CDR3 nucleotides read TGTGCCAGCAGTCGACACCGTGACCGGGAGCTGTTTTTT. Its translation is CASSRHRDRELFF. Full variable domain (missing parts from reference TRBV11-1 and TRBJ2-2): EAEVAQSPRYKITEKSQAVAFWCDPISGHATLYWYRQILGQGPELLVQFQDESVVDDSQLPKDRFSAERLKGVDSTLKIQPAELGDSAMYLCASSRHRDRELFFGEGSRLTVL.

This clonotype was picked up many times. V gene TRBV12-3 or TRBV12-4 combines with J gene TRBJ2-2; perhaps TRBD2 as D (7 bases). CDR3 size: 15 residues. The V end lost 11 bases, the J end lost 7 bases, and 23 bases lay between the germline ends. The CDR3 sequence: CASALTGGKGGELFF. CDR3 in DNA: TGTGCCTCTGCGCTGACGGGGGGCAAGGGCGGGGAGCTGTTTTTT.

Remarks on this clonotype: A much larger clone differs from this one at a single base, so this may be a read error. This chain connects TRBV12-3 or TRBV12-4 to TRBJ2-1; perhaps TRBD2 as D (5 bases). The J call may be mistaken, given a closer DNA end match to TRBJ2-5. CDR3 length: 12 residues. The CDR3 reads CASSPGVEAQYF. The CDR3 DNA reads as TGTGCCAGCAGCCCCGGGGTAGAGGCCCAGTACTTC.

This clonotype occurred many times. This chain joins TRBV25-1 and TRBJ2-2, with TRBD2 matching over 8 bases. Germline assignment: CDR1 MGHDK and CDR2 SYGVNS. There are 16 residues in the CDR3. The V gene end was trimmed by 3 bases and the J gene end by 5 bases; junction bases not matched to a gene: 8. CDR3 amino acids: CASSDGIAGWTGELFF. The CDR3 coding sequence is TGTGCCAGCAGTGACGGGATAGCGGGATGGACCGGGGAGCTGTTTTTT.

This clonotype was detected ten times or more. This chain uses TRBV28 with TRBJ1-3, with D unclear. This CDR3 contains 17 residues. V shed 11 bases and J shed 0 bases, with 23 bases lying between them. Germline V gene data show CDR1 as MDHEN and CDR2 as SYDVKM. The CDR3 reads CASSREGLTLSGNTIYF. For the CDR3, the DNA is TGTGCCTCCTCCCGGGAAGGCCTCACTCTCTCTGGAAACACCATATATTTT.

This clonotype was detected many times. The chain employs TRBV12-3 or TRBV12-4 and TRBJ2-1; TRBD2 aligns across 12 bases. Germline trimming cut 0 bases from V and 4 bases from J; bases unmatched to any gene: 16. There are 21 residues in the CDR3. The CDR3 nucleotides are TGTGCCAGCAGTTTAGCGCTGGAGGCTAGCGGGAGGGGGAGAGATTACAATGAGCAGTTCTTC. Its protein is CASSLALEASGRGRDYNEQFF.

The chain has TRBV11-2 and TRBJ2-7; tentative D call: TRBD1 (5 bases). The V gene lost 3 bases and the J gene lost 2 bases, with 14 bases spanning the gap. The CDR3 loop spans 15 amino acids. Per the germline V gene, CDR1 is SGHAT and CDR2 is FQNNGV. The CDR3 loop is CASSFPGREPYEQYF. The CDR3 DNA is TGTGCCAGCAGCTTCCCCGGCAGGGAACCCTACGAGCAGTACTTC.

This CDR3 is CAWSRAHTGELFF. The CDR3 DNA is TGTGCCTGGTCCAGGGCGCACACCGGGGAGCTGTTTTTT. The rearrangement joins TRBV30 to TRBJ2-2, with D possibly being TRBD1 (5 bases). The CDR3 loop spans 13 amino acids. Deletions cut 5 bases from V and 3 bases from J, with 10 bases between. The germline gives CDR1 GTSNPN, CDR2 SVGIG (reference sequence).

This clonotype showed up just a few times. The V call is TRBV5-1, the J call TRBJ1-2; no clear D. The CDR3 sequence is 15 residues long. V was pared by 0 bases and J by 3 bases, with 12 bases between. CDR1 SGHRS and CDR2 YFSETQ come from the germline V gene. The CDR3 reads CASSLESWEDYGYTF. The CDR3 nucleotides are TGCGCCAGCAGCTTGGAGAGCTGGGAGGACTATGGCTACACCTTC.

This clonotype was seen at least ten times. The chain recombines TRBV11-2 with TRBJ2-3; 8 positions match TRBD1. The trim removed 5 bases at V and 1 base at J, leaving 5 bases unmatched. Per the germline V gene, CDR1 is SGHAT and CDR2 is FQNNGV. This CDR3 is 15 amino acids long. The CDR3 spells CASSAGQGRTDTQYF. The CDR3 bases are TGTGCCAGCAGCGCCGGACAGGGACGCACAGATACGCAGTATTTT.

This clonotype occurred a few times. The chain has TRBV5-1 and TRBJ2-1; a weak D match, TRBD2 (5 bases). CDR1 SGHRS and CDR2 YFSETQ come from the germline V gene. This CDR3 has 16 amino acids. V was trimmed by 1 base and J by 4 bases, leaving 15 bases between them. The CDR3: CASSLNEGVGYNEQFF. DNA of the CDR3: TGCGCCAGCAGCTTGAATGAGGGAGTAGGATACAATGAGCAGTTCTTC.